The 30 T cell receptor beta chains listed next were all sequenced from one sample in a study of shared clonotypes between healthy human individuals. The table came from immunoSEQ multiplex PCR; TCRdb's copy has only in-frame clones and leaves some out. The data contain fewer than 650,000 clones, over 65% of them singletons. The specimen was PBMCs. The receptors stem from a middle-aged woman in good health. Some clones in this sample may be carry-over from other donors' samples.

J is TRBJ1-5 and V is TRBV28, with D possibly matching TRBD1 (6 bases). V was pared by 3 bases and J by 9 bases, with 21 bases between. In germline, CDR1 is MDHEN, CDR2 SYDVKM. The length of the CDR3 is 16 residues. CDR3 loop: CASSFTGGRGSRPQHF. Written as DNA, the CDR3 is TGTGCCAGCAGTTTTACGGGGGGCAGGGGAAGCCGGCCCCAGCATTTT.

The chain combines TRBV7-9 with TRBJ1-3; unclear D gene. CDR3 length equals 14 residues. Per the germline V gene, CDR1 is SEHNR and CDR2 is FQNEAQ (reference sequence). V shed 5 bases and J shed 6 bases, with 14 bases lying between them. This CDR3 reads CASSVRTGENTIYF. The CDR3 nucleotides are TGTGCCAGCAGCGTCAGGACTGGGGAAAACACCATATATTTT.

The rearrangement uses TRBV28 and TRBJ1-4, with a tentative D call TRBD1 (6 bases). Germline CDR1 MDHEN, CDR2 SYDVKM. Trimming cost V 4 bases and J 7 bases, with 16 bases left between them. The CDR3 totals 15 residues. The CDR3, as DNA: TGTGCCAGCAGTTCAAATCTCCGCAGGGGTGAAAAACTGTTTTTT. Translation gives CASSSNLRRGEKLFF.

In regard to this clone: Other DNA sequences in the sample encode the same CDR3. The V and J genes are TRBV28 and TRBJ1-1; D possibly corresponds to TRBD1 (5 bases). The CDR3 length is 11 residues. The V gene's germline CDR1 is MDHEN and CDR2 SYDVKM. V was trimmed by 8 bases and J by 4 bases, leaving 8 bases between them. This CDR3 reads CASRGATEAFF. DNA of the CDR3: TGTGCCAGCCGAGGGGCCACTGAAGCTTTCTTT.

This chain joins TRBV4-1 and TRBJ1-1; perhaps TRBD1 as D (6 bases). The germline V gene encodes CDR1 MGHRA and CDR2 YSYEKL. This CDR3 is built from 15 residues. V lost 4 bases and J 0 bases, leaving 12 bases between the germline ends. DNA of the CDR3: TGCGCCAGCAGCCGGCCAGGGGCCCTGAACACTGAAGCTTTCTTT. Its protein product is CASSRPGALNTEAFF.

The chain employs TRBV5-4 and TRBJ1-1; the match to TRBD1 covers 9 bases. V dropped 4 bases and J dropped 3; count of bases not matched to a gene: 7. CDR1 and CDR2 (germline): SGHNT, YYREEE (reference sequence). CDR3 length equals 15 residues. The chain's CDR3 is CASSTPGTGHTEAFF. In nucleotides, the CDR3 is TGTGCCAGCAGCACCCCCGGGACAGGGCACACTGAAGCTTTCTTT. Full variable domain (missing parts from reference TRBV5-4 and TRBJ1-1): ETGVTQSPTHLIKTRGQQVTLRCSSQSGHNTVSWYQQALGQGPQFIFQYYREEENGRGNFPPRFSGLQFPNYSSELNVNALELDDSALYLCASSTPGTGHTEAFFGQGTRLTVV.

The rearrangement links TRBV6-5 to TRBJ2-1, with 8 bases aligning to TRBD2. V dropped 2 bases and J dropped 9; count of bases not matched to a gene: 3. Germline CDR1 MNHEY, CDR2 SVGAGI. The CDR3 covers 13 residues. The CDR3 loop is CASSYGTSGEQFF. The CDR3 DNA follows: TGTGCCAGCAGTTACGGTACTAGCGGTGAGCAGTTCTTC.

The chain recombines TRBV19 with TRBJ2-7; maybe TRBD2 (5 bases). Deletions cut 1 base from V and 6 bases from J, with 13 bases between. This CDR3 region has 14 residues. Germline assignment: CDR1 LNHDA and CDR2 SQIVND (reference sequence). Written as DNA, the CDR3 is TGTGCCAGTAGTATAGGGGCGTCGGGGATCGAGCAGTACTTC. This sequence encodes CASSIGASGIEQYF.

The chain recombines TRBV11-2 with TRBJ2-1; tentative D call: TRBD2 (5 bases). Germline V gene sequence: CDR1 SGHAT, CDR2 FQNNGV. The CDR3 is 18 amino acids. The V end was cut by 0 bases, the J end by 0 bases, with 15 bases between. The CDR3 region is CASSLEGARGSSYNEQFF. The DNA of the CDR3 is TGTGCCAGCAGCTTAGAGGGTGCTCGGGGTAGCTCCTACAATGAGCAGTTCTTC.

In regard to this clone: This likely reflects a read error, since a far larger clone is one base away. Other DNA sequences in this sample translate to the same CDR3. This chain connects TRBV4-3 to TRBJ2-6; no definite D call. In germline, CDR1 is LGHNA, CDR2 YSLEER. The CDR3 consists of 16 residues. V shed 3 bases and J shed 0 bases, with 9 bases lying between them. The CDR3 DNA is TGCGCCAGCAGCCAGGAAGTCGGCTCTGGGGCCAACGTCCTGACTTTC. Translation gives CASSQEVGSGANVLTF.

Worth noting for this clone: It may be a read error: a sequence one base away is much more abundant. The V gene is TRBV10-1, the J gene TRBJ1-1; a possible D gene is TRBD1 (6 bases). The CDR3 has 15 residues. CDR1 WNHNN and CDR2 SYGVQD come from the germline V gene (reference sequence). The V and J ends lost 6 bases and 6 bases respectively, with 20 bases between them. The CDR3 nucleotides are TGCGCCAGCAGGGGCAGGGGTAAGACCCAAGCTGAAGCTTTCTTT. Translating gives CASRGRGKTQAEAFF.

This clone showed up just once. V gene TRBV5-1 combines with J gene TRBJ1-2; 7 bases agree with TRBD1. CDR1 and CDR2 (germline): SGHRS, YFSETQ. This CDR3 region has 17 residues. Germline trimming cut 4 bases from V and 0 bases from J; bases unmatched to any gene: 12. Here the CDR3 reads CASSLDGQAATNYGYTF. CDR3 coding DNA: TGCGCCAGCAGCCTTGACGGACAGGCCGCCACTAACTATGGCTACACCTTC.

This clone was observed once. This sequence joins TRBV27 and TRBJ2-1; D is undetermined. Germline V gene sequence: CDR1 MNHEY, CDR2 SMNVEV (reference sequence). The CDR3 consists of 13 residues. The ends were cut back, 5 bases at V and 4 bases at J, with 9 bases in the middle. CDR3 coding DNA: TGTGCCAGCAGTATACTACCTTACAATGAGCAGTTCTTC. This codes for CASSILPYNEQFF.

This clone has only a few counts. The chain has TRBV5-8 and TRBJ2-1; D not certain. V lost 2 bases and J 6 bases, leaving 9 bases between the germline ends. CDR1 SGHTS and CDR2 YDEGEE come from the germline V gene. The CDR3 sequence is 13 residues long. The CDR3 DNA reads as TGTGCCAGCAGCTTTAGGTCTCTCAATGAGCAGTTCTTC. Its translation: CASSFRSLNEQFF.

The chain combines TRBV4-2 with TRBJ1-1; 9 bases map to TRBD1. Germline-derived CDR1 and CDR2 are LGHNA and YNFKEQ. V dropped 1 base and J dropped 3; count of bases not matched to a gene: 0. This CDR3 is built from 14 residues. CDR3 in DNA: TGTGCCAGCAGCCAAGGGACAGGGGACACTGAAGCTTTCTTT. As protein: CASSQGTGDTEAFF.

The chain employs TRBV9 and TRBJ2-2, with TRBD2 matching 9 bases. This CDR3 has 17 amino acids. Germline V gene data show CDR1 as SGDLS and CDR2 as YYNGEE. The ends lost 0 bases at V and 8 bases at J; junction bases unmatched: 11. CDR3 residues: CASSVGPSGNLGGELFF. CDR3 sequence (DNA): TGTGCCAGCAGCGTAGGTCCTAGCGGGAACCTTGGAGGGGAGCTGTTTTTT.

This chain links TRBV30 with TRBJ1-2; D may be TRBD1 (5 bases). The V and J ends lost 2 bases and 2 bases respectively, with 9 bases between them. This CDR3 contains 13 residues. Germline lookup yields CDR1 GTSNPN and CDR2 SVGIG (reference sequence). CDR3 amino acids: CAWSPGGNYGYTF. CDR3 sequence (DNA): TGTGCCTGGAGTCCTGGGGGGAACTATGGCTACACCTTC. The full variable domain, in which reference TRBV30 and TRBJ1-2 provide the parts outside the CDR3, is SQTIHQWPATLVQPVGSPLSLECTVEGTSNPNLYWYRQAAGRGLQLLFYSVGIGQISSEVPQNLSASRPQDRQFILSSKKLLLSDSGFYLCAWSPGGNYGYTFGSGTRLTVV.

The V call is TRBV28, the J call TRBJ1-4, with 7 bases fitting TRBD1. Germline V lookup: CDR1 MDHEN, CDR2 SYDVKM. CDR3 length equals 15 residues. With V trimmed by 5 bases and J by 3 bases, 6 bases remained unmatched. The CDR3 DNA reads as TGTGCCAGCAGTACTCGACAGGGACCTAATGAAAAACTGTTTTTT. This encodes CASSTRQGPNEKLFF.

The rearrangement links TRBV7-2 to TRBJ2-7; D is unclear. Germline V gene lookup returns CDR1 SGHTA and CDR2 FQGNSA. V was trimmed by 1 base and J by 1 base, leaving 2 bases between them. This CDR3 contains 12 residues. The CDR3 loop is CASSLGSYEQYF. CDR3 coding DNA: TGTGCCAGCAGCTTAGGGTCCTACGAGCAGTACTTC. Full variable domain (rest looked up from reference TRBV7-2 and TRBJ2-7): GAGVSQSPSNKVTEKGKDVELRCDPISGHTALYWYRQSLGQGLEFLIYFQGNSAPDKSGLPSDRFSAERTGGSVSTLTIQRTQQEDSAVYLCASSLGSYEQYFGPGTRLTVT.

J is TRBJ2-1 and V is TRBV7-9; 7 positions agree with TRBD2. The V gene end was trimmed by 1 base and the J gene end by 3 bases; junction bases not matched to a gene: 3. The V gene's germline CDR1 is SEHNR and CDR2 FQNEAQ (reference sequence). The length of the CDR3 is 15 residues. In DNA form, the CDR3 reads TGTGCCAGCAGCTTAGTTGGCGGGAGCTACAATGAGCAGTTCTTC. Amino acid sequence: CASSLVGGSYNEQFF.

The rearrangement links TRBV4-3 to TRBJ2-2; no firm D call. The CDR3 consists of 16 residues. Per germline, CDR1 LGHNA and CDR2 YSLEER. The V and J ends lost 0 bases and 0 bases respectively, with 8 bases between them. The CDR3 is CASSQELGPNTGELFF. The CDR3 nucleotides are TGCGCCAGCAGCCAAGAACTTGGGCCGAACACCGGGGAGCTGTTTTTT.

The V gene is TRBV18, the J gene TRBJ2-2, with 12 bases fitting TRBD2. The germline V gene encodes CDR1 KGHSH and CDR2 LQKENI. The CDR3 spans 16 residues. Trimming cost V 3 bases and J 3 bases; bases outside gene matches: 2. DNA for the CDR3: TGTGCCAGCTCACCGACTAGCGGGAGTTACACCGGGGAGCTGTTTTTT. Encoded protein: CASSPTSGSYTGELFF.

The chain recombines TRBV15 with TRBJ1-4; no clear D. Trimming removed 0 bases from V and 7 bases from J, with 12 bases in between. This CDR3 has 15 amino acids. From germline, CDR1 is LNHNV and CDR2 YYDKDF (reference sequence). The CDR3 DNA reads TGTGCCACCAGCAGAGACGGGGTGGTGGTTGAAAAACTGTTTTTT. It is translated as CATSRDGVVVEKLFF.

This clone was detected only once. V is TRBV7-2 and J is TRBJ1-3, with a tentative D call TRBD1 (6 bases). Per germline, CDR1 SGHTA and CDR2 FQGNSA. The V and J ends lost 1 base and 3 bases respectively, with 10 bases between them. CDR3 length equals 15 residues. The CDR3 nucleotides read TGTGCCAGCAGCTTAGATCCAGGGGTTGGAAACACCATATATTTT. It translates to CASSLDPGVGNTIYF. Full variable domain (remainder filled in from reference TRBV7-2 and TRBJ1-3): GAGVSQSPSNKVTEKGKDVELRCDPISGHTALYWYRQSLGQGLEFLIYFQGNSAPDKSGLPSDRFSAERTGGSVSTLTIQRTQQEDSAVYLCASSLDPGVGNTIYFGEGSWLTVV.

On this clone: With only one base between it and a far larger clone, this is likely a read error. The rearrangement links TRBV27 to TRBJ2-1, with D tentatively TRBD1 (6 bases). Germline loops: CDR1 MNHEY, CDR2 SMNVEV (reference sequence). This CDR3 is built from 12 residues. The CDR3 DNA follows: TGTGCCAGCAGTACGCAGGGGAATGGGCAGTTCTTC. It encodes CASSTQGNGQFF.

A word on this clone: This may stem from a read error, because a much larger clone lies one nucleotide away. This chain uses TRBV19 with TRBJ2-6, with 10 bases that match TRBD2. Germline lookup yields CDR1 LNHDA and CDR2 SQIVND (reference sequence). The V and J ends lost 4 bases and 3 bases, in that order; junction bases with no gene match: 6. CDR3 size: 17 residues. The CDR3 loop is CASSKISGRIGANVLTF. In nucleotides, the CDR3 is TGTGCCAGTAGTAAGATTAGCGGGAGGATTGGGGCCAACGTCCTGACTTTC.

This clone showed up just once. This sequence joins TRBV7-6 and TRBJ2-1; tentative D call: TRBD2 (6 bases). Trimming took 5 bases from V and 6 from J, leaving 17 bases between them. Germline loops: CDR1 SGHVS, CDR2 FNYEAQ. CDR3 length: 15 residues. The CDR3: CASSLGRTGTNEQFF. Here the CDR3 DNA reads TGTGCCAGCAGCCTCGGGAGAACGGGGACCAATGAGCAGTTCTTC. Complete variable domain (other parts from reference TRBV7-6 and TRBJ2-1): GAGVSQSPRYKVTKRGQDVALRCDPISGHVSLYWYRQALGQGPEFLTYFNYEAQQDKSGLPNDRFSAERPEGSISTLTIQRTEQRDSAMYRCASSLGRTGTNEQFFGPGTRLTVL.

The chain has TRBV7-2 and TRBJ1-3, with D possibly TRBD1 on 6 matching bases. The CDR3 runs 14 residues. V lost 5 bases and J 1 base, leaving 9 bases between the germline ends. The germline gives CDR1 SGHTA, CDR2 FQGNSA. The CDR3 is CASSPGQSGNTIYF. The CDR3 DNA reads TGTGCCAGCAGCCCAGGACAGTCTGGAAACACCATATATTTT.

This CDR3 reads CASSLLPLVTYEQYF. CDR3 DNA: TGTGCCAGCAGTCTCCTCCCACTAGTTACCTACGAGCAGTACTTC. The genes are TRBV28 and TRBJ2-7; D may be TRBD2 (5 bases). Germline values: CDR1 MDHEN, CDR2 SYDVKM. This CDR3 is 15 amino acids long. The V and J ends lost 5 bases and 2 bases respectively, with 16 bases between them.

This clone was observed once. J is TRBJ2-4 and V is TRBV6-6; 11 nucleotides align to TRBD2. Germline values: CDR1 MNHNY, CDR2 SVGAGI (reference sequence). Trimming at V came to 5 bases and at J to 3 bases, leaving 6 bases not matched to a gene. The CDR3 runs 16 residues. The CDR3 spells CASSHRLAGIKNIQYF. CDR3 coding DNA: TGTGCCAGCAGTCACAGACTAGCGGGGATCAAAAACATTCAGTACTTC.